The T cell receptor beta chain described here comes from a study of metastatic and nonmetastatic thyroid tumors (TCRdb year 2020). Broadly, across the study: Repertoires were compared across peripheral blood and tumor or nodule tissue samples from malignant and benign thyroid patients.

This clone has a count of ten or more. What this receptor recognizes is not known. No clone much larger than this one lies a single base away; base qualities are absent. Looking up the germline V gene (reference sequence) yields CDR1 LNHDA and CDR2 SQIVND. Relative to germline, V is 5 bases shorter and J is 1 base shorter, with 12 bases between their ends. CDR3 length: 15 amino acids, cysteine to phenylalanine. Only CDR3 DNA is held: 45 bases, read in frame from base 1. Libraries were prepared through PCR. Sequencer: Illumina HiSeq 4000. High-throughput sequencing was used to profile the TCR beta-chain CDR3 region of every patient. Under the source paper's analysis protocol: CDR3 differences across clinicopathological groups were used to build a classifier for discriminating distant-metastatic papillary thyroid cancer patients. The Shannon index was used to measure repertoire diversity, and the Morisita-Horn index was used to measure how similar tumor and blood repertoires were. The public reads were reanalyzed by TCRdb: fastp trimming at Q25, MiXCR alignment, in-frame beta chains only. In this record, the V and J calls reflect TCRdb's handling and not the investigators' own analysis. This sample is represented by about 25,000 clones; roughly 20% of them were singletons. The top ten clonotypes cover 4.4% of the sample.

None of the patients had been given any treatment before thyroid surgery. Patient clinical samples collected from about 2011 to 2018 were retrospectively analysed using T-cell receptor beta sequencing. On the study overall, not on this receptor specifically: In both blood and tumor samples, malignant tumors were reported to have significantly higher TCR beta diversity than benign nodules.

The rearranged segments are TRBV19 and TRBJ1-5; the D gene lacks a confident call. The receptor's source is a female donor with papillary thyroid cancer or a benign thyroid nodule (not recorded which). Some clones in this sample may be carry-over from other donors' samples. The sequencing input was adjacent normal tissue. The sequenced DNA: TGTGCCAGTAGTCACCCGAGGAGGAGCAATCAGCCCCAGCATTTT. It translates to CASSHPRRSNQPQHF.